The rows below give T cell receptor beta chains drawn from one sample of a study of blood T cells in healthy people across ages. Using its own MiXCR run on the 5' RACE reads, TCRdb lists one record per CDR3 protein. The sample contains around 1,900,000 distinct CDR3 sequences, roughly two fifths of which appear only once. What was sequenced was blood. These receptors were taken from a human donor in good health. Each CDR3 is given with its conserved first and last residue. Each record gives: V gene, J gene, clone size, D gene, CDR3 DNA, CDR3 protein. D genes are given only for firm matches. A clone size is listed for some rows: how often the clone was seen (once, few, many), or a class if it is expanded.

TRBV4-3	TRBJ1-2	-	-	TGCGCCAGCAGCCATGGTATGGGCTACACCTTC	CASSHGMGYTF
TRBV6-5	TRBJ2-3	-	-	TGTGCCAGCAGTTACAGGGACTTCGACCCAGATACGCAGTATTTT	CASSYRDFDPDTQYF
TRBV9	TRBJ2-5	-	TRBD2	TGTGCCAGCAGCGTACTGAGCGGGGCAACCGGGGAGACCCAGTACTTC	CASSVLSGATGETQYF
TRBV6-6	TRBJ2-5	few	-	TGTGCCAGTACGGACGGGGCCTTAGAAGAGACCCAGTACTTC	CASTDGALEETQYF
TRBV30	TRBJ1-6	-	-	TGTGCCTGGAGTGTAGCAGGGGTGAATTCACCCCTCCACTTT	CAWSVAGVNSPLHF
TRBV20-1	TRBJ2-1	many	TRBD2	TGCAGTGCCCCTCCAGCGGGGGACACTAATGAGCAGTTCTTC	CSAPPAGDTNEQFF
TRBV15	TRBJ2-7	-	TRBD1	TGTACCACCAGCAGAGCCGGGACAGGTTACTACGAGCAGTACTTC	CTTSRAGTGYYEQYF
TRBV13	TRBJ2-1	-	-	TGTGCCAGCAGCTTGAGTTCTAACAGGCCGTCCTACAATGAGCAGTTCTTC	CASSLSSNRPSYNEQFF
TRBV6-5	TRBJ2-7	-	TRBD1	TGTGCCAGCCGACAGGGCCTTGGATACGAGCAGTACTTC	CASRQGLGYEQYF
TRBV6-5	TRBJ2-1	-	-	TGTGCCAGCAGTTATAACAGGCTAGTGTGGAACAATGAGCAGTTCTTC	CASSYNRLVWNNEQFF
TRBV29-1	TRBJ1-1	few	-	TGCAGCGTTGAGCAGGGCTCTGTAGCTTTCTTT	CSVEQGSVAFF
TRBV28	TRBJ1-2	-	-	TGTGCCAGCACCCCTGATCCGGTAGTCTCTGGCTACACCTTC	CASTPDPVVSGYTF
TRBV27	TRBJ2-1	many	-	TGTGCCAGCAGCCTAAAGGGAAGAGGGTTGGGTGAGCAGTTCTTC	CASSLKGRGLGEQFF
TRBV18	TRBJ1-2	-	-	TGTGCCAGCTCAGAGACAGCTGGCTATGGCTACACCTTC	CASSETAGYGYTF
TRBV6-5	TRBJ2-7	-	-	TGTGCCAGCAGCTTGAAGGGGGAAACCTACGAGCAGTACTTC	CASSLKGETYEQYF
TRBV7-2	TRBJ2-3	-	-	TGTGCCAGCAGCCCCCGGCAAGATACGCAGTATTTT	CASSPRQDTQYF